Below, 18 T cell receptor beta chains from the same sample are listed, as sequenced in a study of tumor and adjacent non-tumor tissue in lung cancer. A modified ARM-PCR protocol with three rounds of nested PCR amplified TCRbeta. Using its own MiXCR run on the multiplex PCR reads, TCRdb lists one record per CDR3 protein. The sample holds about 44,000 distinct CDR3 sequences, about 68% seen once. No cell sorting was done before RNA was extracted from the tissue. Distant lung tissue was collected more than 3 cm away from the tumor edge. Input material: distant non-tumor lung tissue. The receptors originated from a woman in her 70s with non-small cell lung cancer.

This clonotype occurred many times. The CDR3 reads CSASGEETQYF. CDR3 nucleotides: TGCAGTGCTAGCGGGGAAGAGACCCAGTACTTC. The gene calls are TRBV20-1 and TRBJ2-5; possible D gene TRBD2, 5 bases. Germline V gene lookup returns CDR1 DFQATT and CDR2 SNEGSKA (reference sequence). The CDR3 spans 11 residues. Trimming removed 3 bases from V and 3 bases from J, with 5 bases in between.

In its sample, this clonotype was seen a few times. V usage is TRBV5-1 and J usage is TRBJ1-2; 11 bases agree with TRBD1. Germline lookup yields CDR1 SGHRS and CDR2 YFSETQ. This CDR3 is built from 14 residues. The junction had 9 bases not matched to a gene; V was cut back by 4 bases and J by 10 bases. In DNA form, the CDR3 reads TGCGCCAGCAGCAACGGACAGGGGGCTGTGGTCTACACCTTC. This translates into CASSNGQGAVVYTF.

With regard to this clonotype: A much larger clone is a single base away; this may be a read error. V usage is TRBV29-1 and J usage is TRBJ2-1; D tentatively reads TRBD1 or TRBD2 (6 bases each). This CDR3 spans 12 amino acids. Deletions cut 5 bases from V and 6 bases from J, with 11 bases between. Looked up from germline, CDR1 is SQVTM and CDR2 is ANQGSEA. CDR3 bases: TGCAGCGTTCTAGGGGGGTGCAATGAGCAGTTCTTC. As protein: CSVLGGCNEQFF.

This clonotype showed up just a few times. This chain connects TRBV20-1 to TRBJ1-1; 9 bases are a match to TRBD1. This CDR3 spans 14 amino acids. J was trimmed by 4 bases and V by 6 bases; bases with no gene match: 9. Germline CDR1 reads DFQATT; CDR2 reads SNEGSKA (reference sequence). The DNA of the CDR3 is TGCAGTGCGTGTCCCGGGACAGGGTCCACTGAAGCTTTCTTT. Translated: CSACPGTGSTEAFF.

Of note for this clonotype: One base away lies a much larger clone, so this may be a sequencing read error. The chain recombines TRBV19 with TRBJ2-6; possible D gene TRBD1, 6 bases. This CDR3 is built from 16 residues. The germline gives CDR1 LNHDA, CDR2 SQIVND (reference sequence). In nucleotides, the CDR3 is TGTGCCAGTACCTCCGGGACAAACTCTGAGGCCAACGTCCTGACTTTC. This sequence encodes CASTSGTNSEANVLTF.

This clonotype was counted between two and nine times. This sequence joins TRBV25-1 and TRBJ2-2, with D maybe TRBD1 (6 bases). CDR3 size: 15 residues. The V gene's germline CDR1 is MGHDK and CDR2 SYGVNS. The V gene lost 1 base and the J gene lost 1 base, with 7 bases spanning the gap. CDR3 in DNA: TGTGCCAGCAGTGAATTACAGGGGAACACCGGGGAGCTGTTTTTT. Its protein product is CASSELQGNTGELFF.

CDR3 bases: TGTGCCAGCGGTCGGGGGGCAGTAACCGGGGAGCTGTTTTTT. Translated, it gives CASGRGAVTGELFF. This chain links TRBV4-2 with TRBJ2-2; tentative D call: TRBD2 (7 bases). This CDR3 has 14 residues. The germline V gene has CDR1 LGHNA and CDR2 YNFKEQ. Between the trimmed V and J ends, which lost 8 bases and 5 bases, there was a span of 15 bases.

A word on this clonotype: The conserved closing phenylalanine or tryptophan is absent in this CDR3, likely reflecting a read error. This chain links TRBV7-9 with TRBJ2-7, with 9 bases lining up with TRBD2. Germline V CDR1 and CDR2: SEHNR, FQNEAQ (reference sequence). The length of the CDR3 is 14 residues. The DNA of the CDR3 is TGTGCCTGCAGCGAAAGTAGCGGGAGTGGCGAGCAGTACTTG. It codes for CACSESSGSGEQYL.

As concerns this clonotype: Germline and junction disagree at one end, which may indicate a read error. This rearrangement joins TRBV13 to TRBJ2-5; TRBD1 might be the D (6 bases). Germline V CDR1 and CDR2: PRHDT, FYEKMQ (reference sequence). The CDR3 totals 14 residues. The CDR3 protein is CTSNRRDIKETQYF. The CDR3 DNA follows: TGTACCAGCAACCGACGGGACATAAAAGAGACCCAGTACTTC.

This clonotype is a singleton in its sample. A much bigger clone sits one base away, suggesting this may be a read error. The rearrangement uses TRBV5-1 and TRBJ1-4; D is unclear. Trimming removed 4 bases at V and 7 bases at J, with 17 bases between. This CDR3 contains 15 residues. Germline V gene sequence: CDR1 SGHRS, CDR2 YFSETQ. CDR3 coding DNA: TGCGCCAGCAGCATCGTCGCCTCTACGATTGAAAAACTGTTTTTT. Its protein product is CASSIVASTIEKLFF. Variable domain in full (rest from reference TRBV5-1 and TRBJ1-4): KAGVTQTPRYLIKTRGQQVTLSCSPISGHRSVSWYQQTPGQGLQFLFEYFSETQRNKGNFPGRFSGRQFSNSRSEMNVSTLELGDSALYLCASSIVASTIEKLFFGSGTQLSVL.

The chain links TRBV28 to TRBJ2-5; either TRBD1 or TRBD2 may fit D (7 bases each). In germline, CDR1 is MDHEN, CDR2 SYDVKM. CDR3 length equals 14 residues. The V and J ends lost 6 bases and 4 bases respectively, with 15 bases between them. CDR3 in DNA: TGTGCCAGCAGCAGGGGGGGGAATCGAGAGACCCAGTACTTC. It translates to CASSRGGNRETQYF.

This clonotype was counted ten times or more. This chain uses TRBV5-1 with TRBJ2-7; TRBD1 agrees at 8 bases. Germline V lookup: CDR1 SGHRS, CDR2 YFSETQ. V lost 5 bases to trimming and J lost 10 bases; unmatched junction nucleotides: 14. The CDR3 runs 14 residues. For the CDR3, the DNA is TGCGCCAGCAGTATGGACAGGGCCCCGGGAGAACAGTACTTC. This gives the protein CASSMDRAPGEQYF.

Points on this clonotype: A read error may account for a junction end that differs from germline. The chain employs TRBV11-1 and TRBJ2-2; 8 bases line up with TRBD2. The CDR3 contains 16 residues. CDR1 is SGHAT, CDR2 FQDESV, per germline (reference sequence). The CDR3 loop is CDSSKLTSGSTRELFF. In DNA, the CDR3 is TGTGACAGCAGCAAACTCACTAGCGGTAGCACCAGGGAGCTGTTTTTT. Based on the CDR3 plus reference TRBV11-1 and TRBJ2-2, the full variable domain is EAEVAQSPRYKITEKSQAVAFWCDPISGHATLYWYRQILGQGPELLVQFQDESVVDDSQLPKDRFSAERLKGVDSTLKIQPAELGDSAMYLCDSSKLTSGSTRELFFGEGSRLTVL.

In its sample, this clonotype was seen a few times. A much larger clone lies one base from this, so it may be a read error. The rearrangement uses TRBV30 and TRBJ1-2; no clear D. Per germline, CDR1 GTSNPN and CDR2 SVGIG (reference sequence). CDR3 length: 13 amino acids. The CDR3: CAWSVDMNYGCTF. The CDR3 DNA reads as TGTGCCTGGAGTGTAGACATGAATTATGGCTGCACCTTC.

On this clonotype: The junction differs from germline at one of its ends, possibly a read error. This sequence joins TRBV10-1 and TRBJ2-2, with D maybe TRBD1 (6 bases). The CDR3 totals 17 residues. From germline, CDR1 is WNHNN and CDR2 SYGVQD (reference sequence). CDR3 protein: CASSKSPMGQNTGELFF. CDR3 in DNA: TGCGCCAGCAGTAAGTCGCCAATGGGACAGAACACCGGGGAGCTGTTTTTT.

A word on this clonotype: The junction differs from germline at one of its ends, possibly a read error. The chain couples TRBV11-1 to TRBJ2-1; perhaps TRBD2 as D (5 bases). CDR3 length equals 16 residues. From germline, CDR1 is SGHAT and CDR2 FQDESV (reference sequence). The CDR3 sequence: CASSLAIEGLYNEQFF. The CDR3, as DNA: TGTGCCAGCAGTTTAGCCATAGAGGGCCTGTACAATGAGCAGTTCTTC.

A note on this clonotype: At one end, the junction sequence differs from germline, possibly due to a read error. The rearrangement joins TRBV29-1 to TRBJ1-1; no clear D. Per germline, CDR1 SQVTM and CDR2 ANQGSEA. The CDR3 is 12 amino acids. CDR3 coding DNA: TGCAGCGTTGTATCGGAGAACGCTGAAGCTCTCTTT. It yields the protein CSVVSENAEALF.

The chain uses TRBV29-1 and TRBJ2-1; no reliable D call. This CDR3 contains 14 residues. Trimming took off 6 bases at V and 13 bases at J, with 25 bases between the two ends. Germline assignment: CDR1 SQVTM and CDR2 ANQGSEA. CDR3 nucleotide sequence: TGCAGCGTCGAGCCCAGTTTTACCTTCATTGAACAGTTCTTC. This sequence encodes CSVEPSFTFIEQFF.